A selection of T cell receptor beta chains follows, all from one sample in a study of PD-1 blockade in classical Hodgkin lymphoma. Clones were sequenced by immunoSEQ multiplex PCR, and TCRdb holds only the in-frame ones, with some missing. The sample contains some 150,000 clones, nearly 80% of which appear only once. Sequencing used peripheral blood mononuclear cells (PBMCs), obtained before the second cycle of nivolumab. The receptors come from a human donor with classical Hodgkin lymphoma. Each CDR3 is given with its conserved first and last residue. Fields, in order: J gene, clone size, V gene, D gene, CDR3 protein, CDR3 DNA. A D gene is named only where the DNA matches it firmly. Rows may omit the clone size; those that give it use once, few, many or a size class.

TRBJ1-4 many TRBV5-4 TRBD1 CASSQQGTTPRKLFF TGTGCCAGCAGCCAACAGGGGACAACACCAAGAAAACTGTTTTTT
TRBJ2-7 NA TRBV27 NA CASSLALSYEQYF TGTGCCAGCAGTTTGGCCCTCTCCTACGAGCAGTACTTC
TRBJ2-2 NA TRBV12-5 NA CASASLPPNTGELFF TGTGCTAGTGCCTCCCTGCCCCCGAACACCGGGGAGCTGTTTTTT
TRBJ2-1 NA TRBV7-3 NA CASSPTTSSNEQFF TGTGCCAGCAGCCCCACCACTAGCAGTAATGAGCAGTTCTTC
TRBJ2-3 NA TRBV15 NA CATSRAIAADTQYF TGTGCCACCAGCAGGGCTATAGCAGCCGATACGCAGTATTTT
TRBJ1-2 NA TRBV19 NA CASSISPEANYGYTF TGTGCCAGTAGTATATCTCCAGAAGCTAACTATGGCTACACCTTC
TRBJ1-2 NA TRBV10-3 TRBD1 CAISESRQGDYGYTF TGTGCCATCAGTGAGTCGAGGCAGGGGGACTATGGCTACACCTTC
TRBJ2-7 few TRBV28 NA CASSLPPGDYEQYF TGTGCCAGCAGTTTACCCCCAGGAGACTACGAGCAGTACTTC
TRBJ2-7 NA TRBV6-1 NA CAGTLYHAGGEQYF TGTGCCGGAACCCTCTACCACGCAGGTGGCGAGCAGTACTTC
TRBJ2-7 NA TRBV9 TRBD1 CASSVEGTGRIYEQYF TGTGCCAGCAGCGTAGAGGGGACAGGGCGCATCTACGAGCAGTACTTC
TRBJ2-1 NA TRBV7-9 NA CASSSRRDQLHNEQFF TGTGCCAGCAGCTCCCGTAGGGACCAACTCCACAATGAGCAGTTCTTC
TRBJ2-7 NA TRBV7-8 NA CASSLPGSYEQYF TGTGCCAGCAGCCTGCCGGGATCCTACGAGCAGTACTTC
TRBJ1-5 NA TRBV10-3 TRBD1 CAISRTGNSNQPQHF TGTGCCATCAGTCGGACAGGTAATAGCAATCAGCCCCAGCATTTT
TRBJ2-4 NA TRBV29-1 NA CSVGKGLSAKNIQYF TGCAGCGTTGGAAAGGGGCTATCAGCCAAAAACATTCAGTACTTC
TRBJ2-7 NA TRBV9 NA CASSVDSALYEQYF TGTGCCAGCAGCGTCGACAGTGCTCTATACGAGCAGTACTTC
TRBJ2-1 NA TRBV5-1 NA CASSLSGPTNNEQFF TGCGCCAGCAGCTTATCGGGACCAACGAACAATGAGCAGTTCTTC
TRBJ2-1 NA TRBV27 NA CASSPPGMMQFF TGTGCCAGCAGTCCCCCAGGCATGATGCAGTTCTTC
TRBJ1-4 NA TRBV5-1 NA CASRALGRTNEKLFF TGCGCCAGCAGGGCCCTGGGACGGACCAATGAAAAACTGTTTTTT
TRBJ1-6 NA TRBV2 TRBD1 CASRATRGLNSPLHF TGTGCCAGCAGAGCCACCAGGGGGCTGAATTCACCCCTCCACTTT
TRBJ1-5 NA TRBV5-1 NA CASSLDGDISNQPQHF TGCGCCAGCAGCTTAGATGGGGACATAAGCAATCAGCCCCAGCATTTT
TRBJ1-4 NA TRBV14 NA CASSQRGVTNEKLFF TGTGCCAGCAGCCAGCGGGGGGTAACTAATGAAAAACTGTTTTTT
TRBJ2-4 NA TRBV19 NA CASSTRQYPLAKNIQYF TGTGCCAGTAGTACCCGACAGTACCCACTAGCCAAAAACATTCAGTACTTC
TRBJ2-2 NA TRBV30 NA CAWSATGRANTGELFF TGTGCCTGGAGTGCAACCGGCAGGGCGAACACCGGGGAGCTGTTTTTT
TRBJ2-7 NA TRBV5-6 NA CASSSGVLRGGYEQYF TGTGCCAGCAGCTCCGGCGTCCTGAGGGGAGGCTACGAGCAGTACTTC
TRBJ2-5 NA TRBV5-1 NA CASSLTADQETQYF TGCGCCAGCAGCTTGACAGCGGACCAAGAGACCCAGTACTTC
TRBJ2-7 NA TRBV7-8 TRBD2 CASSLLAGELNEQYF TGTGCCAGCAGCTTACTAGCGGGAGAGTTAAACGAGCAGTACTTC
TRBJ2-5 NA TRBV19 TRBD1 CASSVPGQGGETQYF TGTGCCAGTAGTGTTCCGGGACAGGGAGGGGAGACCCAGTACTTC
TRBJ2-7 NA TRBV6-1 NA CASNPLRARGHEQYF TGTGCCAGCAATCCTCTAAGGGCCAGGGGCCACGAGCAGTACTTC
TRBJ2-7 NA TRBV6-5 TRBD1 CATISGTGRSYEQYF TGTGCCACCATTTCCGGGACAGGGAGGTCCTACGAGCAGTACTTC
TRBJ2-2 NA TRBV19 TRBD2 CASSIRGVWDTGELFF TGTGCCAGTAGTATTCGGGGGGTGTGGGACACCGGGGAGCTGTTTTTT